Each of the 11 T cell receptor beta chains below was sequenced from the same sample in a study of cytotoxic CD8 clonotypes in ibrutinib-treated CLL. The table came from immunoSEQ multiplex PCR; TCRdb's copy has only in-frame clones and leaves some out. Among about 300,000 clones listed, 60% to 80% were seen once. The sequenced sample was PBMCs, obtained at disease progression, from a patient treated with ibrutinib. The receptors here all came from a human donor with chronic lymphocytic leukemia.

This clone has more than one count but fewer than ten. The CDR3 region is CASRRGQGYTF. As DNA, the CDR3 is TGTGCCAGCAGGAGGGGGCAAGGCTACACCTTC. The chain carries TRBV6-5 and TRBJ1-2; the match to TRBD1 covers 7 bases. Looked up from germline, CDR1 is MNHEY and CDR2 is SVGAGI. The CDR3 has 11 residues. Trimming at V came to 6 bases and at J to 8 bases, leaving 3 bases not matched to a gene.

The chain recombines TRBV19 with TRBJ2-7; the D gene is possibly TRBD2 (6 bases). This CDR3 spans 11 amino acids. The germline gives CDR1 LNHDA, CDR2 SQIVND (reference sequence). V was cut by 7 bases and J by 3 bases, with 7 bases left in between. The CDR3 DNA reads TGTGCCAGTACTAGCGACTACGAGCAGTACTTC. It is translated as CASTSDYEQYF.

The chain recombines TRBV2 with TRBJ2-3; D remains ambiguous. The V end lost 4 bases, the J end lost 2 bases, and 13 bases lay between the germline ends. Germline CDR1 reads SNHLY; CDR2 reads FYNNEI. The CDR3 loop spans 15 amino acids. The chain's CDR3 is CASSARNSFTDTQYF. In nucleotides, the CDR3 is TGTGCCAGCAGTGCGAGGAACTCTTTCACAGATACGCAGTATTTT. Complete variable domain (other parts from reference TRBV2 and TRBJ2-3): EPEVTQTPSHQVTQMGQEVILRCVPISNHLYFYWYRQILGQKVEFLVSFYNNEISEKSEIFDDQFSVERPDGSNFTLKIRSTKLEDSAMYFCASSARNSFTDTQYFGPGTRLTVL.

This clone was found once. This sequence joins TRBV18 and TRBJ2-1; TRBD1 aligns across 8 bases. This CDR3 is 19 amino acids long. The junction had 14 bases not matched to a gene; V was cut back by 3 bases and J by 1 base. The V gene's germline CDR1 is KGHSH and CDR2 LQKENI. The CDR3 reads CASSPRSQRQGSSYNEQFF. The CDR3 region has the DNA TGTGCCAGCTCACCTCGGAGTCAGAGACAGGGGAGTTCCTACAATGAGCAGTTCTTC.

The chain is built from TRBV5-3 and TRBJ2-1; D remains unclear. TRBV5-3 is an ORF, with its function uncertain. This CDR3 contains 20 residues. Trimming removed 3 bases from V and 4 bases from J, with 29 bases in between. The DNA of the CDR3 is TGTGCCAGAAGCTCCTACAGTAGCTCGATTATCGAGGAGAAATACAATGAGCAGTTCTTC. Its protein is CARSSYSSSIIEEKYNEQFF.

The table lists this clone with a few counts. This sequence joins TRBV25-1 and TRBJ2-2; 8 bases line up with TRBD2. The CDR3 loop spans 15 amino acids. Trimming removed 4 bases from V and 5 bases from J; junction bases left unmatched: 6. CDR1 and CDR2 (germline): MGHDK, SYGVNS. CDR3 DNA: TGTGCCAGCAGTGTAGAGCGGGAGTGGACCGGGGAGCTGTTTTTT. Amino acids: CASSVEREWTGELFF.

The chain joins TRBV5-6 to TRBJ1-5; 7 positions agree with TRBD1. J lost 4 bases, V lost 4 bases, and 11 bases had no gene match. This CDR3 is built from 16 residues. Germline V lookup: CDR1 SGHDT, CDR2 YYEEEE. CDR3 nucleotides: TGTGCCAGCAGCCTAGCCCGGAAGGGGGCAAATCAGCCCCAGCATTTT. Protein: CASSLARKGANQPQHF.

This chain connects TRBV19 to TRBJ1-6; perhaps TRBD1 as D (6 bases). The CDR3 length is 15 residues. V lost 3 bases and J lost 8, with 14 bases in between. Germline V gene lookup returns CDR1 LNHDA and CDR2 SQIVND (reference sequence). For the CDR3, the DNA is TGTGCCAGTAGTATCGGACAGCCTCTGCATTCACCCCTCCACTTT. Its translation is CASSIGQPLHSPLHF.

This rearrangement joins TRBV2 to TRBJ2-7, with 9 bases aligning to TRBD1. CDR3 length: 14 amino acids. V gave up 7 bases and J gave up 4 bases; unmatched junction bases: 8. Germline V lookup: CDR1 SNHLY, CDR2 FYNNEI. The chain's CDR3 is CASTPTGTGYEQYF. Here the CDR3 DNA reads TGTGCCAGCACCCCAACCGGGACAGGGTACGAGCAGTACTTC.

This clone was observed a few times. J is TRBJ2-1 and V is TRBV18; 11 bases fit TRBD2. Germline CDR1 is KGHSH and CDR2 is LQKENI. The CDR3 extends over 17 amino acids. After removal of 1 base from V and 5 bases from J, the junction contained 7 bases not matched to a gene. Written as DNA, the CDR3 is TGTGCCAGCTCACCACGACTCGGGACTAGCGGTAACAATGAGCAGTTCTTC. Encoded protein: CASSPRLGTSGNNEQFF. The variable domain in full, with the rest retrieved from reference TRBV18 and TRBJ2-1, is NAGVMQNPRHLVRRRGQEARLRCSPMKGHSHVYWYRQLPEEGLKFMVYLQKENIIDESGMPKERFSAEFPKEGPSILRIQQVVRGDSAAYFCASSPRLGTSGNNEQFFGPGTRLTVL.

The genes are TRBV9 and TRBJ2-2; D might be TRBD2 (6 bases). The CDR3 spans 15 residues. V gave up 0 bases and J gave up 0 bases, with 6 bases separating them. Germline V lookup: CDR1 SGDLS, CDR2 YYNGEE. The CDR3 is CASSVASANTGELFF. CDR3 bases: TGTGCCAGCAGCGTAGCTAGCGCGAACACCGGGGAGCTGTTTTTT.